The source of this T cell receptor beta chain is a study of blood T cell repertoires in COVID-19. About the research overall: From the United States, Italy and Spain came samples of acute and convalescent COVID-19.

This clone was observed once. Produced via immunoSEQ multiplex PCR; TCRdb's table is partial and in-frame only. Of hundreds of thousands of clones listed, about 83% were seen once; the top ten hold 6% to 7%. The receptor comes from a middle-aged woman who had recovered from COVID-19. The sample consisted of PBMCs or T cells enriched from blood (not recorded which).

The CDR3 reads CASSATGTVNTGELFF. Here the CDR3 DNA reads TGTGCCAGCAGCGCGACCGGGACAGTGAACACCGGGGAGCTGTTTTTT. The chain links TRBV27 to TRBJ2-2, with TRBD1 matching 7 bases. The CDR3 has 16 residues. Germline-derived CDR1 and CDR2 are MNHEY and SMNVEV (reference sequence). V lost 6 bases, J lost 1 base, and 8 bases stayed unmatched.